The clone carrying this T cell receptor beta chain has only a few counts. Its specificity is not known. Then a second PCR, running about 6 to 12 cycles, was carried out with a sample-barcoded 5' primer and a J-beta primer mix. TCRdb independently ran MiXCR on the 5' RACE reads; one entry per CDR3 protein. The sample carries more than 650,000 distinct CDR3 sequences, 22% recorded once. This sample is drawn from a study of blood T cells in healthy people across ages. Study-level findings and limits: Long-lived donors exceeded aged donors in naive CD4+ cells and diversity.

Isolated PBMCs totaled at least 6 million in each sample. The authors extracted at least 5 micrograms of total RNA per sample. The germline CDR1 and CDR2 sequences are MNHNS and SASEGT. This CDR3 contains 15 residues. V was shortened by 3 bases and J by 2 bases, with 13 bases between the two germline ends. What was sequenced was blood. This chain uses TRBV6-1 with TRBJ1-2, with D hard to call. The sequence derives from a man between 65 and 85 years old in good health. Written as DNA, the CDR3 is TGTGCCAGCAGTGATCGGCCCAGGCTCAACTATGGCTACACCTTC. Translating it yields CASSDRPRLNYGYTF.